The sequence of this T cell receptor (beta chain) was determined in a study of memory CD4+ T cells and cytomegalovirus serostatus. Study as a whole: Healthy Belgian adult donors included about nine CMV-positive and 24 CMV-negative people.

The V end lost 8 bases, the J end lost 0 bases, and 12 bases lay between the germline ends. The V gene's germline CDR1 is SGHTA and CDR2 FQGNSA. This CDR3 is built from 14 residues. Authors' processing steps: Out-of-frame sequences were removed, leaving 2 million to 2.5 million distinct TCRbeta sequences. The data were produced by immunoSEQ multiplex PCR, yet TCRdb's version contains in-frame clones alone and is incomplete. That table furnishes V, J and clone size, whereas the DNA furnished D and trimming. The data show about 54,000 clones, around 78% seen once. Study-level results: Suggested: most of the CMV-linked TCR signature lies in CD4+ memory cells.

This clone was found once. Antigen specificity is unknown. Single viable CD3+CD4+CD8-CD45RO+ cells were sorted as the memory CD4+ T cells. Material for sequencing was memory CD4+ T cells from blood. V is TRBV7-2 and J is TRBJ2-3; weak D call: TRBD2 (6 bases). The source of this sequence is an adult in good health and CMV-seronegative. The CDR3 reads CASSSGTSTDTQYF. CDR3 nucleotides: TGTGCCAGCTCCTCCGGGACTAGCACAGATACGCAGTATTTT. The full variable domain, completed using reference TRBV7-2 and TRBJ2-3, is GAGVSQSPSNKVTEKGKDVELRCDPISGHTALYWYRQSLGQGLEFLIYFQGNSAPDKSGLPSDRFSAERTGGSVSTLTIQRTQQEDSAVYLCASSSGTSTDTQYFGPGTRLTVL.